This is a list of T cell receptor beta chains from one sample in a study of blood T cell repertoires in COVID-19. The repertoire was sequenced with immunoSEQ multiplex PCR; TCRdb's copy has only in-frame clones and lacks some. The data contain about 110,000 clones, about 90% of them singletons. Sequenced sample: peripheral blood. The receptors come from a human donor in a cohort sampled during active COVID-19. CDR3s include the opening cysteine and the closing phenylalanine or tryptophan. The D gene is left open where the match is weak. A clone size is listed for some rows: how often the clone was seen (once, few, many), or a class if it is expanded.

J | V | size | D | CDR3 | DNA
TRBJ1-2 | TRBV7-2 | NA | NA | CASSLARDYGYTF | TGTGCCAGCAGCTTAGCACGGGACTATGGCTACACCTTC
TRBJ1-2 | TRBV2 | NA | NA | CAPGGIYTF | TGTGCCCCTGGGGGGATCTACACCTTC
TRBJ1-2 | TRBV20-1 | NA | NA | CSASQQVFYGYTF | TGCAGTGCTAGTCAGCAGGTCTTCTATGGCTACACCTTC
TRBJ1-5 | TRBV27 | NA | TRBD1 | CASIHRGGQPQHF | TGTGCCAGCATTCACAGGGGTGGTCAGCCCCAGCATTTT
TRBJ1-5 | TRBV28 | NA | TRBD1 | CASSFPSLGGQGASGNQPQHF | TGTGCCAGCAGTTTCCCTAGTTTGGGGGGACAGGGGGCGTCTGGCAATCAGCCCCAGCATTTT
TRBJ1-5 | TRBV6-2/TRBV6-3 | NA | NA | CASSYSSRAGNQPQHF | TGTGCCAGCAGTTACTCGAGCAGGGCGGGCAATCAGCCCCAGCATTTT
TRBJ1-5 | TRBV28 | NA | NA | CASSLRRVQPQHF | TGTGCCAGCAGTTTACGTCGGGTCCAGCCCCAGCATTTT
TRBJ2-1 | TRBV19 | NA | TRBD2 | CASSIQAGVPNNEQFF | TGTGCCAGTAGTATCCAAGCGGGGGTACCTAACAATGAGCAGTTCTTC
TRBJ2-6 | TRBV28 | NA | NA | CASSSPSTLSGANVLTF | TGTGCCAGCAGTTCCCCCTCGACATTGTCTGGGGCCAACGTCCTGACTTTC
TRBJ2-6 | TRBV9 | NA | NA | CASSVARTMDSAGANVLTF | TGTGCCAGCAGCGTAGCAAGGACAATGGATTCGGCTGGGGCCAACGTCCTGACTTTC
TRBJ2-3 | TRBV7-9 | NA | NA | CASSLPWGGVYTDTQYF | TGTGCCAGCAGCTTACCCTGGGGCGGAGTCTACACAGATACGCAGTATTTT
TRBJ2-3 | TRBV10-3 | NA | TRBD1 | CAIKTGGPSTDTQYF | TGTGCCATCAAAACAGGGGGCCCCAGCACAGATACGCAGTATTTT
TRBJ2-1 | TRBV7-2 | NA | TRBD2 | CASSLASGSSTEQFF | TGTGCCAGCAGCTTGGCAAGCGGGAGTAGTACTGAGCAGTTCTTC
TRBJ2-2 | TRBV7-3 | NA | NA | CASSLLAATGELFF | TGTGCCAGCAGCTTACTAGCAGCCACCGGGGAGCTGTTTTTT
TRBJ1-2 | TRBV6-1 | NA | NA | CASSDGNYGYTF | TGTGCCAGCAGTGACGGTAACTATGGCTACACCTTC
TRBJ2-3 | TRBV7-2 | NA | TRBD2 | CASSPTSGMADTQYF | TGTGCCAGCAGCCCTACTAGCGGGATGGCAGATACGCAGTATTTT
TRBJ2-7 | TRBV30 | NA | NA | CAWRGLPGGEQYF | TGTGCCTGGAGAGGACTACCCGGAGGCGAGCAGTACTTC
TRBJ2-7 | TRBV7-2 | NA | NA | CASSPQQGSYEQYF | TGTGCCAGCAGCCCTCAACAGGGCTCCTACGAGCAGTACTTC
TRBJ1-5 | TRBV28 | NA | NA | CASSLLRASNQPQHF | TGTGCCAGCAGTCTCCTGCGGGCTAGCAATCAGCCCCAGCATTTT
TRBJ1-6 | TRBV7-2 | NA | NA | CASRRAGSNNSPLHF | TGTGCCAGCAGACGGGCGGGGTCAAATAATTCACCCCTCCACTTT
TRBJ2-7 | TRBV28 | NA | NA | CASSKGLLYEQYF | TGTGCCAGCAGTAAGGGACTTCTTTACGAGCAGTACTTC
TRBJ2-3 | TRBV4-2 | NA | TRBD2 | CASSFSSGSTDTQYF | TGTGCCAGCAGCTTCTCTAGCGGGAGCACAGATACGCAGTATTTT
TRBJ2-5 | TRBV7-9 | NA | NA | CASSLSGVGETQYF | TGTGCCAGCAGCCTTTCAGGGGTTGGGGAGACCCAGTACTTC
TRBJ2-2 | TRBV5-8 | few | NA | CASSSRRQSTNTGELFF | TGTGCCAGCAGCTCCAGGCGACAGAGTACCAACACCGGGGAGCTGTTTTTT
TRBJ2-3 | TRBV2 | NA | NA | CASRLLTSTDTQYF | TGTGCCAGCAGGCTTCTAACTAGCACAGATACGCAGTATTTT
TRBJ1-3 | TRBV7-8 | NA | NA | CASSLWGVYGAASGNTIYF | TGTGCCAGCAGCTTATGGGGGGTGTATGGGGCCGCCTCTGGAAACACCATATATTTT
TRBJ1-5 | TRBV7-2 | NA | NA | CASSRQYNQPQHF | TGTGCCAGCAGCCGACAGTACAATCAGCCCCAGCATTTT
TRBJ2-2 | TRBV3-1/TRBV3-2 | NA | TRBD2 | CASRQGLPFTGELFF | TGTGCCAGCAGGCAGGGACTACCCTTCACCGGGGAGCTGTTTTTT
TRBJ1-2 | TRBV29-1 | NA | NA | CSVAGAGYGYTF | TGCAGCGTTGCAGGGGCTGGCTATGGCTACACCTTC
TRBJ2-5 | TRBV9 | once | NA | CASSPPRGETQYF | TGTGCCAGCAGCCCCCCCCGGGGGGAGACCCAGTACTTC
TRBJ1-5 | TRBV24-1 | NA | TRBD1 | CATRRGQGRYSNQPQHF | TGTGCCACCAGACGGGGACAGGGGAGGTATAGCAATCAGCCCCAGCATTTT
TRBJ1-2 | TRBV10-3 | NA | NA | CAIRGGRLGNGYTF | TGTGCCATCAGGGGAGGGCGGCTAGGCAATGGCTACACCTTC
TRBJ2-3 | TRBV7-2 | NA | NA | CASSLSTKDTQYF | TGTGCCAGCAGCTTATCTACCAAAGATACGCAGTATTTT
TRBJ2-5 | TRBV5-1 | NA | NA | CASSSNQETQYF | TGCGCCAGCAGCTCAAACCAAGAGACCCAGTACTTC
TRBJ2-6 | TRBV18 | NA | TRBD1 | CASSPFGQGSGANVLTF | TGTGCCAGCTCACCATTCGGACAGGGGTCTGGGGCCAACGTCCTGACTTTC
TRBJ2-5 | TRBV7-2 | NA | NA | CASSLSLAGTQYF | TGTGCCAGCAGCTTAAGCCTAGCTGGGACCCAGTACTTC
TRBJ2-1 | TRBV7-3 | NA | TRBD1 | CASSLTGPYNEQFF | TGTGCCAGCAGCTTGACAGGGCCTTACAATGAGCAGTTCTTC
TRBJ1-4 | TRBV2 | NA | NA | CASSVTTNEKLFF | TGTGCCAGCAGTGTAACAACTAATGAAAAACTGTTTTTT
TRBJ1-6 | TRBV7-3 | NA | NA | CASSSDGSSPLHF | TGTGCCAGCAGCTCTGACGGGAGTTCACCCCTCCACTTT
TRBJ1-1 | TRBV18 | NA | NA | CASSPRLAELMNTEAFF | TGTGCCAGCTCACCACGGTTGGCGGAGCTCATGAACACTGAAGCTTTCTTT
TRBJ2-7 | TRBV29-1 | once | NA | CSVKGRYTYEQYF | TGCAGCGTTAAGGGGAGGTACACCTACGAGCAGTACTTC
TRBJ2-1 | TRBV3-1/TRBV3-2 | NA | NA | CASSHDTANEQFF | TGTGCCAGCAGCCACGACACAGCCAATGAGCAGTTCTTC
TRBJ1-1 | TRBV30 | NA | NA | CAWSSGVPRTEAFF | TGTGCCTGGAGTTCCGGGGTGCCGCGCACTGAAGCTTTCTTT
TRBJ1-2 | TRBV6-2/TRBV6-3 | NA | TRBD1 | CASSTPPGTDGYTF | TGTGCCAGCAGTACGCCGCCCGGGACAGATGGCTACACCTTC
TRBJ2-1 | TRBV2 | NA | TRBD1 | CASKKDRGHNEQFF | TGTGCCAGCAAGAAGGACAGGGGTCACAATGAGCAGTTCTTC
TRBJ2-2 | TRBV28 | NA | NA | CASTIAVTGRAGELFF | TGTGCCAGCACCATCGCAGTCACCGGGCGGGCCGGGGAGCTGTTTTTT
TRBJ2-7 | TRBV5-4 | once | NA | CASSLERESSYEQYF | TGTGCCAGCAGCTTGGAACGGGAGAGCTCCTACGAGCAGTACTTC
TRBJ2-1 | TRBV11-2 | NA | NA | CASRFGQFGFQAFKQFF | TGTGCCAGCAGGTTCGGACAATTTGGGTTCCAGGCCTTTAAGCAGTTCTTC
TRBJ2-1 | TRBV18 | NA | NA | CASSPTAPNEQFF | TGTGCCAGCTCACCAACAGCCCCTAATGAGCAGTTCTTC
TRBJ1-5 | TRBV7-9 | NA | NA | CASSLGTGNNQPQHF | TGTGCCAGCAGCTTAGGAACAGGGAACAATCAGCCCCAGCATTTT
TRBJ2-3 | TRBV9 | once | NA | CASSFLGTGTDTQYF | TGTGCCAGCAGCTTCTTGGGTACGGGGACAGATACGCAGTATTTT
TRBJ2-7 | TRBV20-1 | NA | TRBD1 | CSAIETGWPEQYF | TGCAGTGCTATTGAGACAGGGTGGCCCGAGCAGTACTTC
TRBJ2-5 | TRBV28 | NA | TRBD2 | CASSLAGGETQYF | TGTGCCAGCAGTTTGGCGGGAGGCGAGACCCAGTACTTC